One and the same sample provided the 2 T cell receptor beta chains below, sequenced in a study of patients and donors after allogeneic stem cell transplantation. Each CDR3 protein gets one entry after TCRdb re-called the RT-PCR reads with MiXCR. Of 900,000 to 1,000,000 distinct CDR3 sequences in the sample, over 15% were seen once. Sequencing used blood, either unsorted or a sorted T cell fraction (not recorded which). These receptors originate from a human donor who was either an allogeneic HSCT recipient or a stem cell or donor lymphocyte infusion donor (not recorded which). It is not recorded whose cells these are; they may come from a transplant donor.

This chain links TRBV9 with TRBJ1-6, with 7 nucleotides matching TRBD1. CDR3 length: 15 amino acids. V gave up 2 bases and J gave up 6 bases; unmatched junction bases: 5. Per the germline V gene, CDR1 is SGDLS and CDR2 is YYNGEE. Here the CDR3 reads CASSVGRGSNSPLHF. DNA for the CDR3: TGTGCCAGCAGCGTGGGCAGGGGGTCTAATTCACCCCTCCACTTT.

The sample holds a few counts of this clonotype. V and J are TRBV20-1 and TRBJ2-7, with TRBD2 matching over 11 bases. The CDR3 sequence is 15 residues long. Germline loops: CDR1 DFQATT, CDR2 SNEGSKA (reference sequence). V shed 6 bases, J shed 1 base, and the junction held 8 bases outside the gene matches. The CDR3: CSAQETSGKSYEQYF. The CDR3 DNA follows: TGCAGTGCCCAAGAGACTAGCGGGAAGTCCTACGAGCAGTACTTC.